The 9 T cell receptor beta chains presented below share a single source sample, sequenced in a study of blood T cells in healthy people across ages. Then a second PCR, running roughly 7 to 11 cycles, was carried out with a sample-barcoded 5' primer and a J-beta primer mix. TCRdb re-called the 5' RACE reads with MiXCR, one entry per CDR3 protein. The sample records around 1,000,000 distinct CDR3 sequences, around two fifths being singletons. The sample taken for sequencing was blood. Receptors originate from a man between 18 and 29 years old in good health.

CDR3 residues: CASSFGTGIVADTQYF. CDR3 sequence (DNA): TGTGCCAGCAGCTTTGGCACGGGGATCGTCGCAGATACGCAGTATTTT. The J gene is TRBJ2-3, the V gene TRBV7-9; the D gene is possibly TRBD2 (5 bases). Germline assignment: CDR1 SEHNR and CDR2 FQNEAQ (reference sequence). The CDR3 is made up of 16 amino acids. The V and J ends lost 3 bases and 4 bases respectively, with 17 bases between them.

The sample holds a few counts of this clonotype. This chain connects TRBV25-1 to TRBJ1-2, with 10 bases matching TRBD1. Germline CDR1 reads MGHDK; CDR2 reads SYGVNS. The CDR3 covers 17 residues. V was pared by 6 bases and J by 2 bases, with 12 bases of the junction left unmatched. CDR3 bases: TGTGCCAGCAGCCGAAGTCCCCCGGGACAGGGGAACTATGGCTACACCTTC. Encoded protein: CASSRSPPGQGNYGYTF.

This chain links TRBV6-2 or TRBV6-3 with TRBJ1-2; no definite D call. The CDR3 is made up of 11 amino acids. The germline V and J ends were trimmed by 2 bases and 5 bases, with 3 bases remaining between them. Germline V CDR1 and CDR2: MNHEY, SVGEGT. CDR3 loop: CASSYTYGYTF. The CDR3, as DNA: TGTGCCAGCAGTTACACGTATGGCTACACCTTC.

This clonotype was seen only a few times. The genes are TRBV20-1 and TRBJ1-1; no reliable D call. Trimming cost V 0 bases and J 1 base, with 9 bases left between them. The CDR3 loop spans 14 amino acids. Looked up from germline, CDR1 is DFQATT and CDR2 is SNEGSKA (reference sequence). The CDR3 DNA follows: TGCAGTGCTAGAGATCCCGGTAGGAACACTGAAGCTTTCTTT. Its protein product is CSARDPGRNTEAFF.

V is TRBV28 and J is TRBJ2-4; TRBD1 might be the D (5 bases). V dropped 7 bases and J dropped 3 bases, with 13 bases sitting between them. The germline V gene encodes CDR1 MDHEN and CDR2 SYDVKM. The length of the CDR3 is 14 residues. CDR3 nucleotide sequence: TGTGCCAGCACATACCGGACAAACAAAAACATTCAGTACTTC. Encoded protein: CASTYRTNKNIQYF.

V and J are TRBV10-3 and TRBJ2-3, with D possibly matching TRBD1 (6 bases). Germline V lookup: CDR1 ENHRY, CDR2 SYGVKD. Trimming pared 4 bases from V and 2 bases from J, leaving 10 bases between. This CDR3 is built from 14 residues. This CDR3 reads CAISVGGHTDTQYF. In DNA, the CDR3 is TGTGCCATCAGTGTAGGGGGTCACACAGATACGCAGTATTTT.

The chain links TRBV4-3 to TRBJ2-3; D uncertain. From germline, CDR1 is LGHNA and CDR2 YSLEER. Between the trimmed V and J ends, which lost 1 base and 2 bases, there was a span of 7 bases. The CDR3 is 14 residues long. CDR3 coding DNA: TGCGCCAGCAGCCAAGGGCCCACCACAGATACGCAGTATTTT. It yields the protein CASSQGPTTDTQYF.

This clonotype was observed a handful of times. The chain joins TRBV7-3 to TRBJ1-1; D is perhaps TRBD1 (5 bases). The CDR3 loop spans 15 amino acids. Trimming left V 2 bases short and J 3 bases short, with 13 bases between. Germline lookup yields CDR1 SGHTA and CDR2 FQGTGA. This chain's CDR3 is CASSLWGTGDTEAFF. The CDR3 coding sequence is TGTGCCAGCAGCTTATGGGGCACGGGTGACACTGAAGCTTTCTTT.

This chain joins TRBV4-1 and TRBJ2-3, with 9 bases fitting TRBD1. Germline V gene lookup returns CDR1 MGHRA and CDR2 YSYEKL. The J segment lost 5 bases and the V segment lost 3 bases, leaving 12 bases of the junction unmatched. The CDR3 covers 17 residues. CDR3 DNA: TGCGCCAGCAGCCACGGACGGACAGGGGCGAGAGGAGATACGCAGTATTTT. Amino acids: CASSHGRTGARGDTQYF.